This is a list of T cell receptor beta chains from one sample in a study of blood T cell repertoires in COVID-19. Assay used: immunoSEQ multiplex PCR; TCRdb lists only in-frame clones, some missing. The data show about 270,000 clones, 70% to 90% seen once. What was sequenced was peripheral blood. These receptors all come from a woman aged 45-60 years with active or convalescent COVID-19. Each CDR3 is given with its conserved first and last residue.

V gene,J gene,CDR3 protein
TRBV6-5,TRBJ1-2,CASSPDRGGYGYTF
TRBV7-9,TRBJ2-5,CASSRPGGPIGETQYF
TRBV6-5,TRBJ2-1,CASSRTGRNEQFF
TRBV19,TRBJ1-1,CASSYPRKQGSKAFF
TRBV6-5,TRBJ2-7,CASSMGQAIYEQYF
TRBV27,TRBJ2-7,CASSLIGQGYEQYF
TRBV6-1,TRBJ2-7,CASSEWEGVGSYEQYF
TRBV24-1,TRBJ2-1,CATSEPGLPKNEQFF
TRBV6-1,TRBJ2-3,CASSERGGSTDTQYF
TRBV5-6,TRBJ2-7,CASSPKPLYEQYF
TRBV6-2/TRBV6-3,TRBJ2-7,CASSFTGETYEQYF
TRBV28,TRBJ1-6,CASRSPAPGGSPLHF
TRBV5-1,TRBJ2-3,CASSLSGPDTQYF
TRBV6-1,TRBJ2-3,CASSEYHRSTDTQYF
TRBV27,TRBJ1-1,CASSIFGRANLNTEAFF
TRBV27,TRBJ1-2,CASSIGRFYGYTF
TRBV5-5,TRBJ1-4,CASSLGPATNEKLFF
TRBV7-9,TRBJ2-7,CASSPRLAGGPSEQYF
TRBV5-4,TRBJ2-4,CASSSLGAGDIQYF
TRBV28,TRBJ1-1,CASSSAGVLNTEAFF
TRBV9,TRBJ1-6,CASSVAAGDRESPLHF
TRBV28,TRBJ1-2,CASSSQGARGYTF
TRBV5-4,TRBJ2-1,CASSFAPGTSGISSYNEQFF
TRBV28,TRBJ2-7,CASRGGQARYEQYF
TRBV1,TRBJ2-3,CTSSRLAGNPDTQYF
TRBV27,TRBJ1-6,CASSFGGVSPLHF
TRBV18,TRBJ1-3,CASSPKAAMTGYGNTIYF
TRBV10-1,TRBJ1-3,CASSEPTGGGGNTIYF
TRBV6-2/TRBV6-3,TRBJ2-7,CASSPSGSSYEQYF
TRBV6-2/TRBV6-3,TRBJ1-5,CASSLVYQPQHF
TRBV9,TRBJ2-1,CASSAREGVYNEQFF
TRBV5-1,TRBJ2-1,CASSLGKDRVYGNEQFF
TRBV29-1,TRBJ1-2,CSAWAGFRNGYTF
TRBV27,TRBJ1-1,CASSHFQGYITEAFF
TRBV11-1,TRBJ1-5,CASVRGGPPNQPQHF
TRBV18,TRBJ1-2,CASSPPAHGGGYTF
TRBV7-9,TRBJ1-1,CASSGQARGTEAFF
TRBV28,TRBJ2-1,CASSLAGVYNEQFF
TRBV19,TRBJ1-3,CASSTQGGTGNTIYF
TRBV7-2,TRBJ1-3,CASSLKTVWGKGNTIYF
TRBV5-5,TRBJ1-1,CASSLSNEEEAFF
TRBV11-2,TRBJ2-3,CASSLTSGPDTQYF
TRBV29-1,TRBJ1-1,CSVGGVLNTEAFF
TRBV5-5,TRBJ1-3,CASSKGSQGHLKSSGNTIYF
TRBV6-1,TRBJ1-4,CASSEGRTGPREKLFF